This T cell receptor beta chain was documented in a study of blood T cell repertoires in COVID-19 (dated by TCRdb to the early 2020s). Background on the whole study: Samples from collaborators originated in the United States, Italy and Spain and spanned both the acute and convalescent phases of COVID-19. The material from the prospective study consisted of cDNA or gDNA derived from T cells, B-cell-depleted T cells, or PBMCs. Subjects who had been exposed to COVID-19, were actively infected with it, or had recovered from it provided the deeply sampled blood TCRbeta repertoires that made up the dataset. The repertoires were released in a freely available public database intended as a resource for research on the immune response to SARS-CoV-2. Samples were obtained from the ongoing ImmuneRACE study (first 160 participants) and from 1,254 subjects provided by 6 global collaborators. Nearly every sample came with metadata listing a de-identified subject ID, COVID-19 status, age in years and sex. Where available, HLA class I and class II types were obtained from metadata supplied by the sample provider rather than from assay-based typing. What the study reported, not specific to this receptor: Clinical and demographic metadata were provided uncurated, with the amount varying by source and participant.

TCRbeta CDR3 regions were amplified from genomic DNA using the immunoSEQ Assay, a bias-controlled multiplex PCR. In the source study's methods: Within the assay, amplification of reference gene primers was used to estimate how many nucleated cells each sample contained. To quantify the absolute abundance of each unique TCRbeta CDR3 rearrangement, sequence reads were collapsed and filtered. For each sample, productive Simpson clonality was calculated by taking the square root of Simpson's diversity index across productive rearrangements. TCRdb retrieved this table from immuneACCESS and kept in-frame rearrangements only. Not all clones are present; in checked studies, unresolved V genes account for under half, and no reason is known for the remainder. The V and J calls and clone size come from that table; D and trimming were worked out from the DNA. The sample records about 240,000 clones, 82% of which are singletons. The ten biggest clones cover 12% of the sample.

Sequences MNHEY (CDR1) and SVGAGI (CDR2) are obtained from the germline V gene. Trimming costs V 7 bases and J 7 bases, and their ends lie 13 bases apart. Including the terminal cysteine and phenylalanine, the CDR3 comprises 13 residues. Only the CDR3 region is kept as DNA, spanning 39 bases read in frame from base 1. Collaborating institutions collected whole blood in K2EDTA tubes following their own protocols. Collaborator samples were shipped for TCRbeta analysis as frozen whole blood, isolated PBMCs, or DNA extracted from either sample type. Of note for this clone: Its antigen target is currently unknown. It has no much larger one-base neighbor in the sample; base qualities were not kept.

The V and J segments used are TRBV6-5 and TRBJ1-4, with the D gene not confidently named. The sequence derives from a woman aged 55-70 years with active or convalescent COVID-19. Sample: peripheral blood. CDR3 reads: CASKWEGPEKLFF. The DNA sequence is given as TGTGCCAGCAAGTGGGAGGGCCCTGAAAAACTGTTTTTT.